This T cell receptor beta chain was recovered during a study of CD8 T cells in Susac syndrome. Reverse transcription of about 0.45 to 1 ug RNA was performed with random hexamers. In TCRdb, the immunoSEQ multiplex PCR reads were re-called with MiXCR into one record per CDR3 protein. The sample has 120,000 to 150,000 distinct CDR3 sequences, roughly 94% seen once. V dropped 5 bases and J dropped 3 bases, with 14 bases sitting between them. CDR1 is DFQATT, CDR2 SNEGSKA, per germline (reference sequence). The CDR3 has 13 amino acids. Sequencing of TCR beta drew on CD8+ and CD4+ T cells from blood. This rearrangement joins TRBV20-1 to TRBJ2-7; D remains unclear. The receptor was derived from a human donor in good health. Material for sequencing was CD4+ T cells from PBMCs. The CDR3 region has the DNA TGCAGTGCTGTTCGAGAAGACAACTACGAGCAGTACTTC. Translating gives CSAVREDNYEQYF.